The clone carrying this T cell receptor beta chain came up once. TCRdb's copy holds only in-frame clones and misses some; the assay was immunoSEQ multiplex PCR. The sample lists roughly 140,000 clones; roughly 88% were seen once. This record belongs to a study of T cell responses to AZD1222 COVID-19 vaccine. The CDR3 length is 15 residues. CDR1 and CDR2 from the germline V gene are MGHRA and YSYEKL. V was trimmed by 1 base and J by 3 bases, leaving 13 bases between them. The TCR was taken from an adult in good health. The chain uses TRBV4-1 and TRBJ2-7; no firm D call. The material sequenced was peripheral blood, taken on day 0 of MenACWY control vaccination. This CDR3 reads CASSQGYGRLYEQYF. The CDR3 nucleotides are TGCGCCAGCAGCCAAGGCTATGGCAGACTCTACGAGCAGTACTTC.